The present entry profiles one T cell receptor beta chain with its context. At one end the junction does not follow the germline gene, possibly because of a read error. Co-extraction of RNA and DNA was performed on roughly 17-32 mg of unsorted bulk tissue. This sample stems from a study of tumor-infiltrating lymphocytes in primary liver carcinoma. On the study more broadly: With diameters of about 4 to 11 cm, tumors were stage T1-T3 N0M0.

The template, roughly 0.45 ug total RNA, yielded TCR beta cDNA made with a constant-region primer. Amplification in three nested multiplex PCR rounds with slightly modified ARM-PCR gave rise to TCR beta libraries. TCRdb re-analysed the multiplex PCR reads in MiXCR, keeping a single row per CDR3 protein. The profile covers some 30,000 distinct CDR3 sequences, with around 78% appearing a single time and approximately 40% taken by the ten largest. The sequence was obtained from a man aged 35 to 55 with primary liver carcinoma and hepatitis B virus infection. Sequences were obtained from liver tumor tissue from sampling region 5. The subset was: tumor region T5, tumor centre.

CDR3 bases: TGTGCCAGTAGTTTACGGGGTGGGGCGGACATAACCAAAAACATTCAGTACTTC. Its protein is CASSLRGGADITKNIQYF. The J gene is TRBJ2-4, the V gene TRBV12-3 or TRBV12-4, with D perhaps TRBD1 or TRBD2 (5 bases each). The CDR3 covers 18 residues.